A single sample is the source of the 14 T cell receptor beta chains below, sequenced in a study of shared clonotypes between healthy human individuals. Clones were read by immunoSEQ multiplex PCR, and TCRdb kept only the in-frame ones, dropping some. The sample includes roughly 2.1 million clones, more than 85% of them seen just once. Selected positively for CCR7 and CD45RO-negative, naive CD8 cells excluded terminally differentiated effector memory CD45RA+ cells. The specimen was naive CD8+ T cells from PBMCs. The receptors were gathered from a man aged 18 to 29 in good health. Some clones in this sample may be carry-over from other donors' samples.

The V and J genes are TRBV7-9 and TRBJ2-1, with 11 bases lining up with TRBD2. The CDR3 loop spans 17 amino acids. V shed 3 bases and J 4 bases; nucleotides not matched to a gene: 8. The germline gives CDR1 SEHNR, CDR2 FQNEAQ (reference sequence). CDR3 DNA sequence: TGTGCCAGCAGCTTGTTAGCGGGAGGGCCCCGTTACAATGAGCAGTTCTTC. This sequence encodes CASSLLAGGPRYNEQFF.

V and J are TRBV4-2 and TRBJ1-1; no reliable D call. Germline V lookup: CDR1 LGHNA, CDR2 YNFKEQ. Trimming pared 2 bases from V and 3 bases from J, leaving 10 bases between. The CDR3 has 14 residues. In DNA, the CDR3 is TGTGCCAGCAGCCAAAGGGAGAGCGACACTGAAGCTTTCTTT. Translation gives CASSQRESDTEAFF.

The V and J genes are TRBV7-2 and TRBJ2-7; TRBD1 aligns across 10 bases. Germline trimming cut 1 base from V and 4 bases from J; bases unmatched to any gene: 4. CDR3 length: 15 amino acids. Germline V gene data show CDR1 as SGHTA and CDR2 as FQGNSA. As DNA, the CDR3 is TGTGCCAGCAGCTTAGGACAGGGGGCAGCGTACGAGCAGTACTTC. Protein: CASSLGQGAAYEQYF. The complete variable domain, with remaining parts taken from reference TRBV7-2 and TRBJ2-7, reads GAGVSQSPSNKVTEKGKDVELRCDPISGHTALYWYRQSLGQGLEFLIYFQGNSAPDKSGLPSDRFSAERTGGSVSTLTIQRTQQEDSAVYLCASSLGQGAAYEQYFGPGTRLTVT.

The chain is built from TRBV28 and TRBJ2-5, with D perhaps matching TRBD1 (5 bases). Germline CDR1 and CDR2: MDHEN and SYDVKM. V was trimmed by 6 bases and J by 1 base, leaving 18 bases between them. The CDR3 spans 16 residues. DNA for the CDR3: TGTGCCAGCAGGCGGCCCCAGGGCCGTCTCCAAGAGACCCAGTACTTC. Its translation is CASRRPQGRLQETQYF. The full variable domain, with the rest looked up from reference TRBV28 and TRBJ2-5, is DVKVTQSSRYLVKRTGEKVFLECVQDMDHENMFWYRQDPGLGLRLIYFSYDVKMKEKGDIPEGYSVSREKKERFSLILESASTNQTSMYLCASRRPQGRLQETQYFGPGTRLLVL.

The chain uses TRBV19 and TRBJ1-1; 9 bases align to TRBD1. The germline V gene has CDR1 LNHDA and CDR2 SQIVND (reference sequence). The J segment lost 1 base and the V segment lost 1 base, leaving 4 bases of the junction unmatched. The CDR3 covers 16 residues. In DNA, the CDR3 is TGTGCCAGTAGTATAGTAAGGGACAGGGCGAACACTGAAGCTTTCTTT. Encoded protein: CASSIVRDRANTEAFF.

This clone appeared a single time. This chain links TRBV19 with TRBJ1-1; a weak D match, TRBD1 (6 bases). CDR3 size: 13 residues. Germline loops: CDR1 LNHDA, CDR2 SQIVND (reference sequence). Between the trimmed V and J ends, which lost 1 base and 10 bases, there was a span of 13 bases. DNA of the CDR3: TGTGCCAGTAGTATAGGGGTTGCGGACAGAGCTTTCTTT. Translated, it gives CASSIGVADRAFF. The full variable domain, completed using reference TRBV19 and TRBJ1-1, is DGGITQSPKYLFRKEGQNVTLSCEQNLNHDAMYWYRQDPGQGLRLIYYSQIVNDFQKGDIAEGYSVSREKKESFPLTVTSAQKNPTAFYLCASSIGVADRAFFGQGTRLTVV.

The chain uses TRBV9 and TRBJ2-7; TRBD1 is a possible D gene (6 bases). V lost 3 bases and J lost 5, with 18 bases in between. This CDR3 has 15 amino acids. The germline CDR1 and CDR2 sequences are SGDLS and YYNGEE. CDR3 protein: CASSARGGPPNEQYF. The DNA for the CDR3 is TGTGCCAGCAGCGCCAGAGGGGGACCACCTAACGAGCAGTACTTC.

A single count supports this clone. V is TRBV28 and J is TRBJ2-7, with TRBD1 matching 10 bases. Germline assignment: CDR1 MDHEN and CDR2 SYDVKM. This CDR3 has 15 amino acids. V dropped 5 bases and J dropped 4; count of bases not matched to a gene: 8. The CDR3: CASSPRQGARYEQYF. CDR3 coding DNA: TGTGCCAGCAGTCCTCGACAGGGGGCGAGATACGAGCAGTACTTC. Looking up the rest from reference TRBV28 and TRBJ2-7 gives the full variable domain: DVKVTQSSRYLVKRTGEKVFLECVQDMDHENMFWYRQDPGLGLRLIYFSYDVKMKEKGDIPEGYSVSREKKERFSLILESASTNQTSMYLCASSPRQGARYEQYFGPGTRLTVT.

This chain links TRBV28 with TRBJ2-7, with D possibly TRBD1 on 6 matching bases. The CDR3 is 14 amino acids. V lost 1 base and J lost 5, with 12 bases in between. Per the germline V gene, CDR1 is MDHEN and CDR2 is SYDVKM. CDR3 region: CASSLYGRGHEQYF. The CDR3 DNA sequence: TGTGCCAGCAGTTTATATGGCAGGGGCCACGAGCAGTACTTC.

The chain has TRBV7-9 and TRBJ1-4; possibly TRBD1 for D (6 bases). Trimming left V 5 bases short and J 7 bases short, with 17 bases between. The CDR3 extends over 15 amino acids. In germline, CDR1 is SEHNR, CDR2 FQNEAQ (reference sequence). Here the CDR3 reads CASSQPWGAGEKLFF. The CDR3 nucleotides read TGTGCCAGCAGCCAACCCTGGGGGGCAGGTGAAAAACTGTTTTTT.

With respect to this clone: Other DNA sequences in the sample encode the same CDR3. CDR3 nucleotides: TGTGCCAGCAGTTTATCGCGGGGATACAATGAGCAGTTCTTC. Translation gives CASSLSRGYNEQFF. The rearrangement links TRBV27 to TRBJ2-1; the D gene is possibly TRBD2 (6 bases). V lost 0 bases and J lost 4, with 7 bases in between. Germline CDR1 is MNHEY and CDR2 is SMNVEV (reference sequence). The CDR3 extends over 14 amino acids.

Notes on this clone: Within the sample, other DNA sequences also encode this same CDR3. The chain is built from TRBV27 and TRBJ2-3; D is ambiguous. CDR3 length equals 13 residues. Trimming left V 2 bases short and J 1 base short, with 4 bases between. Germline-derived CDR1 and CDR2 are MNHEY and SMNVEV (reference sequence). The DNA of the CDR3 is TGTGCCAGCAGTTTACTCGGCACAGATACGCAGTATTTT. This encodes CASSLLGTDTQYF.

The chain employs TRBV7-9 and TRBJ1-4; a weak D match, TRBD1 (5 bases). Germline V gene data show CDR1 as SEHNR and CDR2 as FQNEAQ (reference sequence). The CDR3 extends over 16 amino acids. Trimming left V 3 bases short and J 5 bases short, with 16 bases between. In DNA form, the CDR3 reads TGTGCCAGCAGCTTGTTGGGCCGGGGCGAGAATGAAAAACTGTTTTTT. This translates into CASSLLGRGENEKLFF. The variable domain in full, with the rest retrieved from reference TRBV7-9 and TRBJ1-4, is DTGVSQNPRHKITKRGQNVTFRCDPISEHNRLYWYRQTLGQGPEFLTYFQNEAQLEKSRLLSDRFSAERPKGSFSTLEIQRTEQGDSAMYLCASSLLGRGENEKLFFGSGTQLSVL.

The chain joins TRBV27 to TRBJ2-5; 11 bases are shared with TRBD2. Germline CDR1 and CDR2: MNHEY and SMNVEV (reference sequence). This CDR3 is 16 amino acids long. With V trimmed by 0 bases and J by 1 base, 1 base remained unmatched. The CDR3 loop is CASSLSTSGTQETQYF. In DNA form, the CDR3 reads TGTGCCAGCAGTTTATCGACTAGCGGGACCCAAGAGACCCAGTACTTC.